The clone carrying this T cell receptor (beta chain) was counted a few times. Generated by immunoSEQ multiplex PCR, the TCRdb table keeps only in-frame clones and is missing some. This table has 6,000 to 7,500 clones, around 75% appearing once. These data come from a study of somatic mutations in cytotoxic T cells in rheumatoid arthritis. Specimen: CD8+ T cells sorted from blood. The source is an older woman in good health.

CDR3 amino acids: CASSYSTGANQPQHF. In DNA form, the CDR3 reads TGTGCCAGCAGTTACTCGACAGGGGCAAATCAGCCCCAGCATTTT. The rearrangement joins TRBV6-5 to TRBJ1-5, with 8 positions matching TRBD1. The CDR3 has 15 amino acids. CDR1 MNHEY and CDR2 SVGAGI come from the germline V gene. V lost 0 bases to trimming and J lost 4 bases; unmatched junction nucleotides: 2.